The present TCR beta chain was sequenced within a study of blood T cell repertoires in COVID-19. On the study more broadly: Italy, Spain and the United States were the sources of the convalescent and acute COVID-19 samples. Sample material is recorded as cDNA or gDNA derived from T cells, B-cell-depleted T cells, or PBMCs.

The CDR3 spans 16 residues. Germline values: CDR1 LNHDA, CDR2 SQIVND (reference sequence). About this clone itself: Compared with germline, one end of the junction differs, possibly owing to a read error.

As processed by the authors: Reference gene primer amplification yielded estimated nucleated cell counts. The data were produced by immunoSEQ multiplex PCR, yet TCRdb's version contains in-frame clones alone and is incomplete. Clone size and the V and J calls come from that table; the DNA yielded D and trimming. Altogether around 220,000 clones are present, 82% being singletons, with the ten largest covering around 8%. The origin of this receptor is a woman of 80 years or more with COVID-19, enrolled during active disease. Sequenced sample: peripheral blood. The J gene is TRBJ1-6, the V gene TRBV19, with TRBD1 matching 7 bases. The CDR3 DNA reads TGTGCCAGTAGTACCCGGACAGGAGCAACAAGTTCACCCCCCCACTTT. Residues: CASSTRTGATSSPPHF.